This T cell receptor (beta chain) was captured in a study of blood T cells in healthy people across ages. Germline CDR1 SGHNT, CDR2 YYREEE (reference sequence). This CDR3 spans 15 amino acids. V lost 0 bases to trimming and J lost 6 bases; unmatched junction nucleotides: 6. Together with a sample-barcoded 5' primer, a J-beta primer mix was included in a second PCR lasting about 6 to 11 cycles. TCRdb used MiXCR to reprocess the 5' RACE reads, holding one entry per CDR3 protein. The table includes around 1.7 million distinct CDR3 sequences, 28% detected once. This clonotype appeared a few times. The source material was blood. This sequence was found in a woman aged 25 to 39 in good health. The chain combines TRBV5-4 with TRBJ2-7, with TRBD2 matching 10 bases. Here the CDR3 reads CASSLAGTSAREQYF. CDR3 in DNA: TGTGCCAGCAGCTTGGCCGGGACTAGCGCTCGCGAGCAGTACTTC.